Each of the 24 T cell receptor beta chains below was sequenced from the same sample in a study of Ad26.COV2.S vaccination and SARS-CoV-2 variants. Sequenced by immunoSEQ multiplex PCR; TCRdb stores in-frame clones only, minus some. The repertoire holds around 350,000 clones, with about 91% as singletons. The starting material was peripheral blood, obtained after recovery from COVID-19. These receptors were obtained from a human donor who had recovered from COVID-19.

The genes are TRBV18 and TRBJ1-6; TRBD1 agrees at 10 bases. J gave up 0 bases and V 5 bases, and 7 bases lay outside the gene matches. The CDR3 is 18 amino acids. Germline V gene lookup returns CDR1 KGHSH and CDR2 LQKENI. CDR3 protein: CASSSGTGVGSYNSPLHF. The CDR3 bases are TGTGCCAGCTCATCCGGGACAGGGGTTGGCTCCTATAATTCACCCCTCCACTTT.

The CDR3 DNA follows: TGTGCCAGCAGCGTAGGTGTTCCGGGGGATACGCAGTATTTT. It is translated as CASSVGVPGDTQYF. This chain joins TRBV9 and TRBJ2-3; TRBD2 is a possible D gene (5 bases). CDR1 and CDR2 from the germline V gene are SGDLS and YYNGEE. V was clipped by 0 bases and J by 6 bases, with 11 bases between them. The CDR3 contains 14 residues.

V gene TRBV5-1 combines with J gene TRBJ1-2; D is undetermined. Germline V gene data show CDR1 as SGHRS and CDR2 as YFSETQ. The V and J ends lost 0 bases and 0 bases respectively, with 9 bases between them. The CDR3 extends over 15 amino acids. CDR3 sequence: CASSLDGLANYGYTF. The CDR3 DNA follows: TGCGCCAGCAGCTTGGACGGGTTAGCTAACTATGGCTACACCTTC. Full variable domain (remainder filled in from reference TRBV5-1 and TRBJ1-2): KAGVTQTPRYLIKTRGQQVTLSCSPISGHRSVSWYQQTPGQGLQFLFEYFSETQRNKGNFPGRFSGRQFSNSRSEMNVSTLELGDSALYLCASSLDGLANYGYTFGSGTRLTVV.

The chain couples TRBV2 to TRBJ2-7; D call uncertain. CDR1 is SNHLY, CDR2 FYNNEI, per germline. The CDR3 loop spans 12 amino acids. V was clipped by 6 bases and J by 4 bases, with 10 bases between them. The CDR3 here is CASRELWYEQYF. Written as DNA, the CDR3 is TGTGCCAGCAGAGAACTATGGTACGAGCAGTACTTC.

This clone was detected once. The chain links TRBV6-6 to TRBJ1-3; possibly TRBD1 for D (5 bases). The ends were cut back, 1 base at V and 0 bases at J, with 10 bases in the middle. Germline CDR1 is MNHNY and CDR2 is SVGAGI (reference sequence). CDR3 size: 16 residues. The CDR3 sequence is CASSYFDSYSGNTIYF. In DNA, the CDR3 is TGTGCCAGCAGTTACTTTGACAGTTACTCTGGAAACACCATATATTTT.

This chain connects TRBV19 to TRBJ1-2; 7 bases are shared with TRBD1. The CDR3 is made up of 12 amino acids. The V and J ends lost 9 bases and 8 bases, in that order; junction bases with no gene match: 9. CDR1 is LNHDA, CDR2 SQIVND, per germline (reference sequence). The CDR3 reads CASRQGLGGYTF. CDR3 DNA: TGTGCCAGCAGACAGGGTCTGGGAGGCTACACCTTC.

CDR3 in DNA: TGTGCCAGCAGGGCAAGCTCTGGGGCCAACGTCCTGACTTTC. It is translated as CASRASSGANVLTF. The rearrangement uses TRBV7-8 and TRBJ2-6; D not resolved. CDR3 length: 14 amino acids. Germline-derived CDR1 and CDR2 are SGHVS and FQNEAQ. V was shortened by 6 bases and J by 0 bases, with 6 bases between the two germline ends.

The V call is TRBV13, the J call TRBJ2-7; a weak D match, TRBD1 (7 bases). V lost 3 bases to trimming and J lost 7 bases, with 16 bases between them. The germline gives CDR1 PRHDT, CDR2 FYEKMQ (reference sequence). This CDR3 has 14 amino acids. CDR3 DNA sequence: TGTGCCAGCAGCTTCGGCAGGGGGGATAAGGAGCAGTACTTC. It codes for CASSFGRGDKEQYF.

This clone was detected once. The chain carries TRBV27 and TRBJ1-2; 9 nucleotides match TRBD1. V was pared by 5 bases and J by 8 bases, with 6 bases of the junction left unmatched. Germline assignment: CDR1 MNHEY and CDR2 SMNVEV (reference sequence). This CDR3 comprises 13 residues. The CDR3: CASSKGQGWGYTF. The CDR3 region has the DNA TGTGCCAGCAGTAAGGGACAGGGTTGGGGCTACACCTTC.

This clone was recorded once. The genes are TRBV7-6 and TRBJ2-3; D might be TRBD2 (6 bases). The CDR3 has 17 amino acids. The germline gives CDR1 SGHVS, CDR2 FNYEAQ. V shed 5 bases and J shed 8 bases, with 26 bases lying between them. The CDR3 reads CASSAGSGPTQLGTQYF. The CDR3 bases are TGTGCCAGCAGCGCAGGTAGCGGACCCACACAGTTAGGTACGCAGTATTTT. Complete variable domain (other parts from reference TRBV7-6 and TRBJ2-3): GAGVSQSPRYKVTKRGQDVALRCDPISGHVSLYWYRQALGQGPEFLTYFNYEAQQDKSGLPNDRFSAERPEGSISTLTIQRTEQRDSAMYRCASSAGSGPTQLGTQYFGPGTRLTVL.

The rearrangement joins TRBV5-8 to TRBJ2-1; D is perhaps TRBD1 (6 bases). Germline V CDR1 and CDR2: SGHTS, YDEGEE. V was cut by 0 bases and J by 7 bases, with 14 bases left in between. CDR3 length equals 15 residues. The CDR3 reads CASSLGTAESNEQFF. CDR3 in DNA: TGTGCCAGCAGCTTGGGGACAGCAGAATCTAATGAGCAGTTCTTC.

The J gene is TRBJ2-1, the V gene TRBV3-1 (or the pseudogene TRBV3-2); possibly TRBD1 for D (5 bases). CDR3 length: 18 amino acids. The germline gives CDR1 LGHDT, CDR2 YNNKEL (reference sequence). V lost 0 bases and J lost 2, with 17 bases in between. CDR3 amino acids: CASSQDRGRESPYNEQFF. CDR3 nucleotide sequence: TGTGCCAGCAGCCAAGATAGGGGCAGGGAAAGCCCCTACAATGAGCAGTTCTTC.

The V and J genes are TRBV4-1 and TRBJ2-3; D may be TRBD1 (5 bases). The CDR3 has 15 amino acids. Deletions cut 4 bases from V and 2 bases from J, with 13 bases between. Germline loops: CDR1 MGHRA, CDR2 YSYEKL. CDR3 in amino acids: CASSPTGLLTDTQYF. DNA for the CDR3: TGCGCCAGCAGCCCCACAGGTCTTCTCACAGATACGCAGTATTTT.

The chain has TRBV5-1 and TRBJ1-5; a possible D gene is TRBD1 (6 bases). Germline V gives CDR1 SGHRS, CDR2 YFSETQ. This CDR3 contains 14 residues. V gave up 4 bases and J gave up 7 bases, with 15 bases separating them. The chain's CDR3 is CASSPDSSGQPQHF. As DNA, the CDR3 is TGCGCCAGCAGCCCGGACAGCTCAGGACAGCCCCAGCATTTT.

The chain couples TRBV5-1 to TRBJ2-3; 7 bases align to TRBD1. Germline V gene sequence: CDR1 SGHRS, CDR2 YFSETQ. With 3 bases clipped from V and 6 bases from J, the junction kept 7 bases outside the gene matches. The CDR3 extends over 14 amino acids. The CDR3 DNA follows: TGCGCCAGCAGCTCGAAGACAGGGTCGGATACGCAGTATTTT. The encoded protein is CASSSKTGSDTQYF.

The chain has TRBV9 and TRBJ1-2; D gene unclear. The germline V gene encodes CDR1 SGDLS and CDR2 YYNGEE. The CDR3 loop spans 14 amino acids. Trimming took off 3 bases at V and 2 bases at J, with 11 bases between the two ends. CDR3 DNA: TGTGCCAGCAGCGCTATGACAACGAACTATGGCTACACCTTC. Protein: CASSAMTTNYGYTF. The full variable domain, rest sourced from reference TRBV9 and TRBJ1-2, is DSGVTQTPKHLITATGQRVTLRCSPRSGDLSVYWYQQSLDQGLQFLIQYYNGEERAKGNILERFSAQQFPDLHSELNLSSLELGDSALYFCASSAMTTNYGYTFGSGTRLTVV.

This chain joins TRBV5-4 and TRBJ1-1; no reliable D call. V was shortened by 1 base and J by 1 base, with 8 bases between the two germline ends. In germline, CDR1 is SGHNT, CDR2 YYREEE (reference sequence). The CDR3 contains 14 residues. The CDR3 bases are TGTGCCAGCAGCTTGTTGATGGAGAACACTGAAGCTTTCTTT. It is translated as CASSLLMENTEAFF.

The rearrangement uses TRBV6-5 and TRBJ1-5; D remains ambiguous. In germline, CDR1 is MNHEY, CDR2 SVGAGI. The CDR3 consists of 15 residues. V lost 0 bases to trimming and J lost 5 bases, with 11 bases between them. CDR3: CASSYSSDFDQPQHF. CDR3 nucleotides: TGTGCCAGCAGTTACTCTTCGGATTTTGATCAGCCCCAGCATTTT.

The chain links TRBV2 to TRBJ1-2; 9 positions agree with TRBD1. The CDR3 has 17 residues. Germline trimming cut 6 bases from V and 7 bases from J; bases unmatched to any gene: 18. Germline V gives CDR1 SNHLY, CDR2 FYNNEI. The CDR3 coding sequence is TGTGCCAGCAGACCCTGGGTGCTTAGGACAGGGGAGTCTGGCTACACCTTC. It is translated as CASRPWVLRTGESGYTF.

This clone came up once. This sequence joins TRBV6-5 and TRBJ1-4, with unresolved D. V lost 6 bases and J lost 6, with 8 bases in between. Germline V gene sequence: CDR1 MNHEY, CDR2 SVGAGI. The CDR3 loop spans 12 amino acids. The CDR3 loop is CASRALDEKLFF. CDR3 DNA: TGTGCCAGCAGGGCGCTGGATGAAAAACTGTTTTTT.

The rearrangement joins TRBV12-5 to TRBJ2-3; D gene uncertain. CDR1 is LGHNT, CDR2 FRNRAP, per germline. This CDR3 has 15 residues. Between the trimmed V and J ends, which lost 1 base and 0 bases, there was a span of 8 bases. CDR3 in amino acids: CASGLDTSSTDTQYF. CDR3 DNA: TGTGCTAGTGGTTTGGACACCTCTAGCACAGATACGCAGTATTTT. The full variable domain, its missing parts supplied by reference TRBV12-5 and TRBJ2-3, is DARVTQTPRHKVTEMGQEVTMRCQPILGHNTVFWYRQTMMQGLELLAYFRNRAPLDDSGMPKDRFSAEMPDATLATLKIQPSEPRDSAVYFCASGLDTSSTDTQYFGPGTRLTVL.

This clone turned up a few times. The chain links TRBV2 to TRBJ1-6; 8 positions match TRBD1. Germline V lookup: CDR1 SNHLY, CDR2 FYNNEI. The CDR3 has 16 amino acids. The J segment lost 8 bases and the V segment lost 3 bases, leaving 9 bases of the junction unmatched. Here the CDR3 DNA reads TGTGCCAGCAGTGAGGTCCAGGGGGCTCTATATTCACCCCTCCACTTT. This codes for CASSEVQGALYSPLHF.

This chain joins TRBV5-1 and TRBJ1-2; D may be TRBD1 (5 bases). Per germline, CDR1 SGHRS and CDR2 YFSETQ. The CDR3 is 17 residues long. The germline V and J ends were trimmed by 3 bases and 5 bases, with 23 bases remaining between them. DNA for the CDR3: TGCGCCAGCAGCTCGGGACGGATTCATCTAAGCGGGTATGGCTACACCTTC. Its protein is CASSSGRIHLSGYGYTF.

This clone was picked up a small number of times. The gene calls are TRBV7-9 and TRBJ1-1; 7 nucleotides match TRBD1. The CDR3 contains 15 residues. V gave up 3 bases and J gave up 4 bases; unmatched junction bases: 8. CDR1 is SEHNR, CDR2 FQNEAQ, per germline (reference sequence). CDR3 DNA: TGTGCCAGCAGCTTGAAACAGGGGTGGGTCACTGAAGCTTTCTTT. Its translation: CASSLKQGWVTEAFF.